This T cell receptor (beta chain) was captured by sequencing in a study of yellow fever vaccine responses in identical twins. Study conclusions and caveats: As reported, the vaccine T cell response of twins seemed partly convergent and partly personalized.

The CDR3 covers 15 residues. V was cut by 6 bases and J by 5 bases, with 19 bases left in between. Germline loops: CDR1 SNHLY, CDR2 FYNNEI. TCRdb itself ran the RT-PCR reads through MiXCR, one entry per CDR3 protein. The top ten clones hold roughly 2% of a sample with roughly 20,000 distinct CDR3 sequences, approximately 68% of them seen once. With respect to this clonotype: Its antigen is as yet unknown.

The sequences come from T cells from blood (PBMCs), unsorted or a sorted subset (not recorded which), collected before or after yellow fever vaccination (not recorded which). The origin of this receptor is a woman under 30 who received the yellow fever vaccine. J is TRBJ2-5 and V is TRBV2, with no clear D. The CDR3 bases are TGTGCCAGCAGCTCCCGTGGGTCTCCGAGGGAGACCCAGTACTTC. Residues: CASSSRGSPRETQYF.